This TCR beta chain appears in the sequencing data of a study of cytomegalovirus exposure and HLA in healthy donors. Study-wide background: HLA-typed donors contributed 65 million to 85 million unique TCRs, which were held in an early data release. General study findings and limits: The authors enumerated 164 TCR beta chains as linked to cytomegalovirus. Association of a missense DCLRE1C variant with TCR beta V- and J-gene trimming was reported in a later analysis. Earlier results showed most TCR beta V segments being productive about 87% or about 30% of the time.

V was pared by 1 base and J by 0 bases, with 16 bases between. The germline V gene encodes CDR1 SGHTA and CDR2 FQGNSA. The CDR3 loop spans 18 amino acids. About this clone itself: Its antigen is still unknown.

Primers: 60 Vbeta forward and 13 Jbeta reverse. Data came from immunoSEQ multiplex PCR; TCRdb stores just in-frame clones and leaves some out. The table includes about 110,000 clones, under 70% detected once. The TCR comes from a man aged 30-40 years in good health and CMV-seropositive. V is TRBV7-2 and J is TRBJ2-1; D is unresolved. The material sequenced was PBMCs. The CDR3 protein is CASSLGRKTLSSYNEQFF. The CDR3 DNA reads TGTGCCAGCAGCTTAGGCCGAAAGACTCTTAGCTCCTACAATGAGCAGTTCTTC.